What follows are 4 T cell receptor beta chains derived from one specimen sequenced in a study of technical replicates of blood from a few donors. The assay was immunoSEQ multiplex PCR, and TCRdb's table has in-frame clones only and misses some. This sample has around 49,000 clones; roughly 95% occur once, and the top ten carry 0.39%. The sample comprised T cells isolated from PBMCs. Receptors were obtained from a human donor in good health.

The V and J genes are TRBV11-3 and TRBJ1-3; D gene uncertain. CDR1 is SGHNT, CDR2 YENEEA, per germline. With 1 base removed from V and 7 bases from J, the gap between germline ends came to 8 bases. CDR3 size: 13 residues. CDR3 sequence reads: CASSLGSRNTIYF. CDR3 sequence (DNA): TGTGCCAGCAGCTTAGGGTCCCGGAACACCATATATTTT.

This sequence joins TRBV5-1 and TRBJ1-4, with a weak D call TRBD1 (6 bases). The V end lost 1 base, the J end lost 8 bases, and 18 bases lay between the germline ends. The germline gives CDR1 SGHRS, CDR2 YFSETQ. The CDR3 totals 16 residues. The CDR3 DNA follows: TGCGCCAGCAGCTTGAACGCCCAGGGGTATGGCGAAAAACTGTTTTTT. Amino acids: CASSLNAQGYGEKLFF.

The CDR3 sequence is CASSPLGGDGYTF. The DNA for the CDR3 is TGTGCCAGCAGCCCGCTGGGAGGGGATGGCTACACCTTC. The rearrangement uses TRBV2 and TRBJ1-2, with a tentative D call TRBD1 (5 bases). The CDR3 loop spans 13 amino acids. Trimming stripped 6 bases from V and 6 bases from J, with 14 bases between. CDR1 is SNHLY, CDR2 FYNNEI, per germline.

CDR3 residues: CASAPRGQALEQYF. CDR3 in DNA: TGTGCCAGCGCCCCCCGGGGACAGGCTCTCGAGCAGTACTTC. The gene calls are TRBV7-8 and TRBJ2-7; the match to TRBD1 covers 8 bases. Unmatched junction bases numbered 12, after V lost 8 bases and J lost 6 bases. Germline loops: CDR1 SGHVS, CDR2 FQNEAQ. This CDR3 comprises 14 residues.